The rows below give T cell receptor beta chains drawn from one sample of a study of shared clonotypes between healthy human individuals. This table comes from immunoSEQ multiplex PCR, and its TCRdb copy is limited to in-frame clones, with some not included. Of more than 2 million clones in the sample, about 94% are singletons; the top ten hold 0.9% to 1.4%. Sequencing input: naive CD8+ T cells sorted from blood. All receptors come from a man aged 18 to 29 in good health. Each CDR3 is given with its conserved first and last residue. Each record gives: CDR3 DNA, CDR3 protein, clone size, V gene, J gene, D gene. D genes are given only for firm matches. Size values are once, few and many counts, or a class for expanded clones, and some rows have none.

DNA: TGTGCCAGCAGTCCTGACACCGGGGAGCTGTTTTTT
CDR3: CASSPDTGELFF
size: -
V: TRBV6-6
J: TRBJ2-2
D: -

DNA: TGTGCCAGCAGCATACCGGAAGGACAGTTGTCGGACAATGAGCAGTTCTTC
CDR3: CASSIPEGQLSDNEQFF
size: -
V: TRBV7-9
J: TRBJ2-1
D: -

DNA: TGTGCCAGCAGTGCCGGACAGGGGGGCTACACCTTC
CDR3: CASSAGQGGYTF
size: -
V: TRBV2
J: TRBJ1-2
D: TRBD1

DNA: TGTGCCAGCACACTGGGACGGGGCTTAGCCAAAAACATTCAGTACTTC
CDR3: CASTLGRGLAKNIQYF
size: -
V: TRBV5-6
J: TRBJ2-4
D: -

DNA: TGTGCCAGCAGCCAAGTAACGACAGGGGGAGCTTTCTTT
CDR3: CASSQVTTGGAFF
size: once
V: TRBV4-2
J: TRBJ1-1
D: TRBD1

DNA: TGCGCCAGCAGCAACCGGGACAGGGGGTGGTTGGATGAAAAACTGTTTTTT
CDR3: CASSNRDRGWLDEKLFF
size: -
V: TRBV4-1
J: TRBJ1-4
D: TRBD1

DNA: TGTGCCAGCAGCGAAACAGGGTATAATTCACCCCTCCACTTT
CDR3: CASSETGYNSPLHF
size: -
V: TRBV11-2
J: TRBJ1-6
D: -

DNA: TGTGCCAGCAGCCATAGACTAGCTCCCTCCAATGAGCAGTTCTTC
CDR3: CASSHRLAPSNEQFF
size: -
V: TRBV5-4
J: TRBJ2-1
D: TRBD2

DNA: TGCGCCAGCAGCCAATCAATCGCGGACATAGCCTACGAGCAGTACTTC
CDR3: CASSQSIADIAYEQYF
size: -
V: TRBV4-3
J: TRBJ2-7
D: -

DNA: TGTGCCAGCAGCAGTACAGGGTTGGGTGATGGCTACACCTTC
CDR3: CASSSTGLGDGYTF
size: -
V: TRBV6-5
J: TRBJ1-2
D: -

DNA: TGTGCCAGCAGTGAAGCGGCGTCTAGCGGGTTGTTCGAGCAGTACTTC
CDR3: CASSEAASSGLFEQYF
size: -
V: TRBV2
J: TRBJ2-7
D: TRBD2

DNA: TGCGCCAGCAGCCAGAGCAATAGCAATCAGCCCCAGCATTTT
CDR3: CASSQSNSNQPQHF
size: -
V: TRBV4-1
J: TRBJ1-5
D: -

DNA: TGCGCCAGCAGTGACCTCCAAGCGGGGGGGTTATACAATGAGCAGTTCTTC
CDR3: CASSDLQAGGLYNEQFF
size: -
V: TRBV10-2
J: TRBJ2-1
D: TRBD2

DNA: TGTGCCAGCAGACCCCCGGGGGGCAATGAGCAGTTCTTC
CDR3: CASRPPGGNEQFF
size: -
V: TRBV14
J: TRBJ2-1
D: TRBD2

DNA: TGCGCCAGCAGTGAGACAGGGCCGGGCAATGAGCAGTTCTTC
CDR3: CASSETGPGNEQFF
size: -
V: TRBV10-1
J: TRBJ2-1
D: -

DNA: TGTGCCAGCAGCTTAGGTCCCGGGACAGACCTCATGGATACGCAGTATTTT
CDR3: CASSLGPGTDLMDTQYF
size: -
V: TRBV11-2
J: TRBJ2-3
D: TRBD1

DNA: TGTGCCTGGAGCCCCTCCAGGCTGTCCTACGAGCAGTACTTC
CDR3: CAWSPSRLSYEQYF
size: -
V: TRBV30
J: TRBJ2-7
D: -

DNA: TGTGCCAGCAGTGCGGAGGAGAATAGCAATCAGCCCCAGCATTTT
CDR3: CASSAEENSNQPQHF
size: -
V: TRBV2
J: TRBJ1-5
D: -

DNA: TGTGCCAGCAGATCTTCTAGCGGGGGTAGCACAGATACGCAGTATTTT
CDR3: CASRSSSGGSTDTQYF
size: once
V: TRBV28
J: TRBJ2-3
D: TRBD2

DNA: TGTGCCAGCACTCCGGGAGAAGGATACGAGCAGTACTTC
CDR3: CASTPGEGYEQYF
size: -
V: TRBV6-1
J: TRBJ2-7
D: -

DNA: TGTGCCAGTAGTATGTGGGGTTACGAGCAGTACTTC
CDR3: CASSMWGYEQYF
size: -
V: TRBV19
J: TRBJ2-7
D: -

DNA: TGTGCCAGCAGTTTATGGATGGGCACTGAAGCTTTCTTT
CDR3: CASSLWMGTEAFF
size: -
V: TRBV27
J: TRBJ1-1
D: -

DNA: TGTGCCAGCAGCCCCTTGGCCGGGACAGACAAAGAGACCCAGTACTTC
CDR3: CASSPLAGTDKETQYF
size: -
V: TRBV7-3
J: TRBJ2-5
D: TRBD1

DNA: TGTGCCAGCAGTGAAGTGTCCGTAGCTAACTATGGCTACACCTTC
CDR3: CASSEVSVANYGYTF
size: -
V: TRBV6-1
J: TRBJ1-2
D: -

DNA: TGTGCCAGCAGCTTGAATGGACAGGGGGCAATGGGCACTGAAGCTTTCTTT
CDR3: CASSLNGQGAMGTEAFF
size: -
V: TRBV5-4
J: TRBJ1-1
D: TRBD1

DNA: TGCAGCGGAACCGGGACAGGGCCCTATGGCTACACCTTC
CDR3: CSGTGTGPYGYTF
size: -
V: TRBV29-1
J: TRBJ1-2
D: TRBD1

DNA: TGTGCCAGCAGCGAACAGGGGGCTTTCGAAGGCTACACCTTC
CDR3: CASSEQGAFEGYTF
size: -
V: TRBV9
J: TRBJ1-2
D: TRBD1

DNA: TGCGCCAGCAGTGAGAGGGGGCTAGGGACAGATACGCAGTATTTT
CDR3: CASSERGLGTDTQYF
size: -
V: TRBV10-1
J: TRBJ2-3
D: TRBD1

DNA: TGTGCCAGCAGCTTCACCGGGAGCACAGATACGCAGTATTTT
CDR3: CASSFTGSTDTQYF
size: -
V: TRBV6-6
J: TRBJ2-3
D: -

DNA: TGTGCCTGGAGTGTGGGACTAGCGGCAGATACGCAGTATTTT
CDR3: CAWSVGLAADTQYF
size: -
V: TRBV30
J: TRBJ2-3
D: TRBD2

DNA: TGTGCCAGCAGATCGGCGGGCTCGAGTGAAAAACTGTTTTTT
CDR3: CASRSAGSSEKLFF
size: -
V: TRBV5-6
J: TRBJ1-4
D: -

DNA: TGTGCTACCAACACAGGGGGCCTTCTCCAAGAGACCCAGTACTTC
CDR3: CATNTGGLLQETQYF
size: -
V: TRBV12-5
J: TRBJ2-5
D: TRBD1

DNA: TGCAGCGTTGTTTGGATTTTTAGCACAGATACGCAGTATTTT
CDR3: CSVVWIFSTDTQYF
size: -
V: TRBV29-1
J: TRBJ2-3
D: -

DNA: TGTGCCAGCAGTTCCGGGACAGGGGTGTATTCCGGGCGAGCTTTCTTT
CDR3: CASSSGTGVYSGRAFF
size: -
V: TRBV7-6
J: TRBJ1-1
D: TRBD1

DNA: TGTGCCAGCAGCCCCCACATGGGCTTGGGCACCTTC
CDR3: CASSPHMGLGTF
size: once
V: TRBV7-9
J: TRBJ1-2
D: -

DNA: TGTGCCAGCAGTCCCACCGGGACAGGGAATTCACCCCTCCACTTT
CDR3: CASSPTGTGNSPLHF
size: -
V: TRBV27
J: TRBJ1-6
D: TRBD1

DNA: TGTGCCAGCAGCTTATCCCAGGGTTCCACCGGGGAGCTGTTTTTT
CDR3: CASSLSQGSTGELFF
size: -
V: TRBV11-3
J: TRBJ2-2
D: -

DNA: TGTGCCAGCAGTGAACCCCACAGGGGGGAAGGCTACACCTTC
CDR3: CASSEPHRGEGYTF
size: once
V: TRBV2
J: TRBJ1-2
D: TRBD1

DNA: TGTGCCAGCAGTTTATATGGGGCCCCGGTTCGGTATGGCTACACCTTC
CDR3: CASSLYGAPVRYGYTF
size: -
V: TRBV27
J: TRBJ1-2
D: -

DNA: TGTGCCACCAGCTCTACATCGGACAGCCTAGAGCCCCAGCATTTT
CDR3: CATSSTSDSLEPQHF
size: -
V: TRBV15
J: TRBJ1-5
D: -

DNA: TGTGCCAGCAGCGTAACTGGGAGTAGCAATCAGCCCCAGCATTTT
CDR3: CASSVTGSSNQPQHF
size: -
V: TRBV9
J: TRBJ1-5
D: -